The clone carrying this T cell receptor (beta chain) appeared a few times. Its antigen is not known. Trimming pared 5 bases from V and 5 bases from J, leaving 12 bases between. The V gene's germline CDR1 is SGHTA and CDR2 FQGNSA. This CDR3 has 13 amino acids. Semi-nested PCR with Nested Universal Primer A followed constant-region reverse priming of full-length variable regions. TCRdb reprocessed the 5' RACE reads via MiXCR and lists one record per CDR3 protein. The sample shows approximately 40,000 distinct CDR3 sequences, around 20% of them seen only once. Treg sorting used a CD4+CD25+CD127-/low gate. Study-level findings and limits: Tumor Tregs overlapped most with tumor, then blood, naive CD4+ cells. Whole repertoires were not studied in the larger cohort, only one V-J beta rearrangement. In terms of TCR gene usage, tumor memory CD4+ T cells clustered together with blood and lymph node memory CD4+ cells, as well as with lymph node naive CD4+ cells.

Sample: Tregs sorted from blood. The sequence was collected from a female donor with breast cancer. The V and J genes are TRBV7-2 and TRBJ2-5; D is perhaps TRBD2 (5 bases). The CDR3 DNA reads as TGTGCCAGCAGCGTGCGGAGGAAGGAGACCCAGTACTTC. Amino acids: CASSVRRKETQYF.